Ten or more counts support the clone carrying this T cell receptor (beta chain). What it recognizes is unknown. This record comes from a study of T cell repertoires in cytomegalovirus infection. On the study more broadly: Recently identified HLA-C-restricted and well-studied HLA-B-restricted CMV epitopes were used. Matching HLA type and CMV infection were both indicated by public TCR beta signatures.

V dropped 3 bases and J dropped 9; count of bases not matched to a gene: 10. This CDR3 has 15 amino acids. Germline V gene sequence: CDR1 LNHDA, CDR2 SQIVND (reference sequence). TCRdb used MiXCR to reprocess the reads, holding one entry per CDR3 protein. Of hundreds of thousands of distinct CDR3 sequences listed, almost 30% are singletons. Overall study findings and caveats: HLA-C-restricted CMV-specific TCR beta clonotypes were dominant in the ex vivo response. The cumulative frequency of public TCR beta families identified carriers of CMV plus the relevant HLA.

The clonotype comes from a human donor in good health (CMV status not recorded). Some clones in this sample may be carry-over from other donors' samples. The starting material was cultured PBMCs, obtained from culture after CMV antigen stimulation. This chain uses TRBV19 with TRBJ2-1; 8 bases are a match to TRBD2. CDR3 coding DNA: TGTGCCAGTAGTATCGGTCAGCGGGAGTGGGTTGAGCAGTTCTTC. This translates into CASSIGQREWVEQFF.